The 11 T cell receptor beta chains presented below share a single source sample, sequenced in a study of blood T cell repertoires in COVID-19. TCRdb's table, derived via immunoSEQ multiplex PCR, lists solely in-frame clones and lacks some. Among about 160,000 clones listed, roughly 85% were seen once. Material: peripheral blood. These receptors were obtained from a man aged 35-49 years with acute or convalescent COVID-19.

This clone showed up just once. The V call is TRBV27, the J call TRBJ1-4; 7 nucleotides align to TRBD1. V lost 8 bases, J lost 1 base, and 4 bases stayed unmatched. This CDR3 comprises 14 residues. CDR1 is MNHEY and CDR2 is SMNVEV in the germline V gene (reference sequence). The CDR3 region has the DNA TGTGCCAGCTCCAACAGGGGAACTAATGAAAAACTGTTTTTT. This translates into CASSNRGTNEKLFF.

This clone was picked up a small number of times. The chain couples TRBV23-1 to TRBJ1-1; D not resolved. TRBV23-1 is noted as an ORF with a role that remains uncertain. V was cut by 3 bases and J by 2 bases, with 10 bases left in between. The CDR3 length is 14 residues. The CDR3 nucleotides are TGCGCCAGCAGTCATCGTAAGACTAACACTGAAGCTTTCTTT. The encoded protein is CASSHRKTNTEAFF.

This sequence joins TRBV4-1 and TRBJ1-1; maybe TRBD1 (6 bases). Germline V CDR1 and CDR2: MGHRA, YSYEKL. V dropped 0 bases and J dropped 3 bases, with 11 bases sitting between them. The CDR3 runs 15 residues. The DNA of the CDR3 is TGCGCCAGCAGCCAAGATAATCAGGGGTACACTGAAGCTTTCTTT. This encodes CASSQDNQGYTEAFF.

In this sample, this clone turned up a few times. This same CDR3 is encoded by further DNA sequences in the sample. The chain recombines TRBV24-1 with TRBJ1-5; D might be TRBD1 (6 bases). V shed 3 bases and J shed 6 bases, with 14 bases lying between them. Germline CDR1 KGHDR, CDR2 SFDVKD. The CDR3 extends over 15 amino acids. The CDR3 DNA is TGTGCCACCAGTGATGGACAGCAGGGGCGTCAGCCCCAGCATTTT. Translating gives CATSDGQQGRQPQHF.

The table lists this clone with a count of one. The chain couples TRBV2 to TRBJ2-6, with a weak D call TRBD2 (5 bases). The germline V gene encodes CDR1 SNHLY and CDR2 FYNNEI. The CDR3 runs 15 residues. Trimming removed 6 bases from V and 1 base from J, with 10 bases in between. CDR3 in amino acids: CASSRRESGANVLTF. The CDR3 DNA reads TGTGCCAGCAGCCGACGGGAATCTGGGGCCAACGTCCTGACTTTC.

Only a few counts were recorded for this clone. This chain connects TRBV2 to TRBJ1-1; D unresolved. Germline assignment: CDR1 SNHLY and CDR2 FYNNEI. Trimming took off 7 bases at V and 4 bases at J, with 13 bases between the two ends. This CDR3 comprises 13 residues. This CDR3 reads CASIEAEGTEAFF. The CDR3 region has the DNA TGTGCCAGCATTGAGGCTGAGGGCACTGAAGCTTTCTTT. Variable domain in full (rest from reference TRBV2 and TRBJ1-1): EPEVTQTPSHQVTQMGQEVILRCVPISNHLYFYWYRQILGQKVEFLVSFYNNEISEKSEIFDDQFSVERPDGSNFTLKIRSTKLEDSAMYFCASIEAEGTEAFFGQGTRLTVV.

The V call is TRBV3-1 (or the pseudogene TRBV3-2), the J call TRBJ1-1; 8 nucleotides match TRBD1. The J segment lost 7 bases and the V segment lost 0 bases, leaving 19 bases of the junction unmatched. CDR3 size: 19 residues. CDR1 is LGHDT, CDR2 YNNKEL, per germline (reference sequence). CDR3 DNA: TGTGCCAGCAGCCAAGATTTAGGGTATCAGGGGGCGCGGGGTGATGAAGCTTTCTTT. Translation gives CASSQDLGYQGARGDEAFF.

This chain uses TRBV29-1 with TRBJ1-1, with 7 positions matching TRBD1. Germline V gene lookup returns CDR1 SQVTM and CDR2 ANQGSEA. V lost 6 bases and J lost 5; bases outside the gene matches: 15. This CDR3 spans 15 amino acids. CDR3 loop: CSVTRDSPLRTEAFF. CDR3 coding DNA: TGCAGCGTGACGAGGGACAGCCCCCTACGGACTGAAGCTTTCTTT.

V is TRBV5-1 and J is TRBJ2-7; tentative D call: TRBD1 (5 bases). CDR1 is SGHRS and CDR2 is YFSETQ in the germline V gene. V lost 2 bases, J lost 0 bases, and 9 bases lay in between. There are 14 residues in the CDR3. In DNA, the CDR3 is TGCGCCAGCAGCTTACCAGGGAACTCCTACGAGCAGTACTTC. Its protein product is CASSLPGNSYEQYF.

The rearrangement joins TRBV5-1 to TRBJ2-4, with D maybe TRBD1 (5 bases). The CDR3 covers 16 residues. Trimming removed 3 bases at V and 9 bases at J, with 22 bases between. In germline, CDR1 is SGHRS, CDR2 YFSETQ. The CDR3 sequence is CASSSEEERGVSIQYF. Here the CDR3 DNA reads TGCGCCAGCAGCTCAGAAGAAGAAAGGGGTGTAAGCATTCAGTACTTC.

CDR3 coding DNA: TGTGCCAGCAGCATAGGGCATGGCTACACCTTC. Residues: CASSIGHGYTF. J is TRBJ1-2 and V is TRBV7-8; no firm D call. The CDR3 contains 11 residues. Trimming shortened V by 5 bases and J by 6 bases, and 7 bases separated the two germline ends. Germline values: CDR1 SGHVS, CDR2 FQNEAQ.